The sequence of this TCR beta chain was determined in a study of T-cell reconstitution after alpha-beta-depleted transplantation in children. CDR1 is KGHDR, CDR2 SFDVKD, per germline. The CDR3 covers 14 residues. V lost 9 bases to trimming and J lost 2 bases; unmatched junction nucleotides: 7. This clonotype has a count of ten or more. Preparation of the TCRbeta library involved a method that used unique molecular identifiers. TCRdb fed the PCR reads into MiXCR, producing one record per CDR3 protein. The sample carries roughly 100,000 distinct CDR3 sequences, under 7% recorded once. The TCR comes from a female patient aged 2-9 years who had a stem cell transplant for Fanconi anemia, so the T cells may come from the graft donor. This material consisted of PBMCs, mostly from graft donor cells, taken 60 days after TCRalphabeta/CD19-depleted stem cell transplant. V is TRBV24-1 and J is TRBJ2-3; 7 bases fit TRBD2. The CDR3 region is CATRSGILTDTQYF. The CDR3 DNA sequence: TGTGCCACCCGCAGCGGGATCCTCACAGATACGCAGTATTTT.